The 23 T cell receptor beta chains given below trace back to one sample, sequenced in a study of blood T cells in healthy people across ages. Then a second PCR, running about 6 to 12 cycles, was carried out with a sample-barcoded 5' primer and a J-beta primer mix. TCRdb analysed the 5' RACE reads with MiXCR anew, one entry per CDR3 protein. Of 650,000 to 950,000 distinct CDR3 sequences in the sample, around 45% were seen once. The specimen was blood. The receptor set was obtained from a man between 60 and 70 years old in good health.

This clonotype was counted a few times. V usage is TRBV20-1 and J usage is TRBJ2-7, with D possibly TRBD1 on 5 matching bases. The J call may be mistaken, given a closer DNA end match to TRBJ2-5. The CDR3 covers 14 residues. Germline assignment: CDR1 DFQATT and CDR2 SNEGSKA (reference sequence). As DNA, the CDR3 is TGCAGTGCTAAAGGGGTAGGGTTGGGGGAGACCCAGTACTTC. Protein: CSAKGVGLGETQYF.

This rearrangement joins TRBV7-2 to TRBJ2-7, with TRBD1 matching 7 bases. Germline V gene data show CDR1 as SGHTA and CDR2 as FQGNSA. This CDR3 comprises 15 residues. V lost 0 bases, J lost 6 bases, and 8 bases stayed unmatched. The CDR3 protein is CASSLATGSSGEQYF. Written as DNA, the CDR3 is TGTGCCAGCAGCTTAGCGACAGGGAGCTCCGGCGAGCAGTACTTC.

The J gene is TRBJ2-7, the V gene TRBV15; D possibly uses TRBD1 or TRBD2 (6 bases each). Between the trimmed V and J ends, which lost 7 bases and 3 bases, there was a span of 13 bases. Germline-derived CDR1 and CDR2 are LNHNV and YYDKDF (reference sequence). The length of the CDR3 is 13 residues. The DNA for the CDR3 is TGTGCCACCACGAGGGGGGACCACTACGAGCAGTACTTC. Translating gives CATTRGDHYEQYF.

This clonotype was observed at least ten times. The chain joins TRBV28 to TRBJ1-2, with 11 bases fitting TRBD1. The CDR3 has 19 amino acids. Trimming took 3 bases from V and 1 from J; bases not matched to a gene: 13. Germline-derived CDR1 and CDR2 are MDHEN and SYDVKM. The CDR3 DNA sequence: TGTGCCAGCAGTTTCCAACTCGGACAGGGGGCTGCGGGTAACTATGGCTACACCTTC. Protein sequence: CASSFQLGQGAAGNYGYTF.

The V and J genes are TRBV4-3 and TRBJ1-2, with TRBD1 as a possible D gene (5 bases). The CDR3 extends over 15 amino acids. V was trimmed by 2 bases and J by 4 bases, leaving 14 bases between them. CDR1 and CDR2 (germline): LGHNA, YSLEER. The CDR3 reads CASSQYNGAGYGYTF. The CDR3 DNA follows: TGCGCCAGCAGCCAATATAATGGGGCTGGCTATGGCTACACCTTC.

This clonotype turned up a few times. The chain uses TRBV7-2 and TRBJ2-7; D possibly corresponds to TRBD1 (6 bases). CDR1 SGHTA and CDR2 FQGNSA come from the germline V gene. V was clipped by 1 base and J by 2 bases, with 21 bases between them. This CDR3 comprises 18 residues. CDR3 sequence (DNA): TGTGCCAGCAGCTTAGGCCCCCCTCTTGGGGGCGCTCCCTACGAGCAGTACTTC. Translating gives CASSLGPPLGGAPYEQYF.

The CDR3 DNA sequence: TGTGCCAGCAGGCAACTAGCGGGGGCTTCGGAGACCCAGTACTTC. Translating gives CASRQLAGASETQYF. The chain joins TRBV12-3 or TRBV12-4 to TRBJ2-5; the match to TRBD2 covers 11 bases. Losses at the gene ends were 6 bases for V and 5 bases for J; bases not matched to a gene: 8. This CDR3 has 15 amino acids.

V gene TRBV9 combines with J gene TRBJ2-1; D remains unclear. V gave up 0 bases and J gave up 4 bases, with 11 bases separating them. Looked up from germline, CDR1 is SGDLS and CDR2 is YYNGEE. This CDR3 region has 15 residues. The chain's CDR3 is CASSVGASDYNEQFF. The CDR3, as DNA: TGTGCCAGCAGCGTAGGGGCCTCAGATTACAATGAGCAGTTCTTC.

The chain employs TRBV18 and TRBJ1-2; 7 bases map to TRBD1. CDR3 length equals 15 residues. CDR1 and CDR2 from the germline V gene are KGHSH and LQKENI. V lost 4 bases, J lost 1 base, and 6 bases stayed unmatched. CDR3 loop: CASSRGTDNNYGYTF. DNA for the CDR3: TGTGCCAGCTCACGAGGGACAGACAATAACTATGGCTACACCTTC.

In this sample, this clonotype turned up a few times. The chain uses TRBV20-1 and TRBJ2-1; the D gene could be TRBD1 or TRBD2 (5 bases each). Deletions cut 6 bases from V and 8 bases from J, with 17 bases between. The CDR3 extends over 13 amino acids. From germline, CDR1 is DFQATT and CDR2 SNEGSKA (reference sequence). The CDR3 DNA follows: TGCAGTGCCACCGGGACCGCCTGGCATGAGCAGTTCTTC. Its protein product is CSATGTAWHEQFF.

V usage is TRBV13 and J usage is TRBJ1-1; perhaps TRBD1 as D (6 bases). Trimming took off 4 bases at V and 0 bases at J, with 18 bases between the two ends. CDR3 length equals 17 residues. Germline V gene sequence: CDR1 PRHDT, CDR2 FYEKMQ (reference sequence). This CDR3 reads CASSSNTVTGLNTEAFF. DNA of the CDR3: TGTGCCAGCAGCTCTAACACAGTAACAGGGTTGAACACTGAAGCTTTCTTT.

As to this clonotype: This may stem from a read error, because a much larger clone lies one nucleotide away. The CDR3 DNA follows: TGCAGCGTTGAAGATGGACAGCCAGCCTACAATGGGCAGTTCTTC. Translating gives CSVEDGQPAYNGQFF. The chain employs TRBV29-1 and TRBJ2-1; D is possibly TRBD1 (6 bases). The CDR3 loop spans 15 amino acids. Germline CDR1 is SQVTM and CDR2 is ANQGSEA.

This chain uses TRBV20-1 with TRBJ2-5; D remains ambiguous. Germline V gene data show CDR1 as DFQATT and CDR2 as SNEGSKA (reference sequence). The CDR3 loop spans 15 amino acids. V lost 4 bases and J lost 1, with 16 bases in between. The CDR3 nucleotides read TGCAGTGCTATCTCCTTTCAGGTAGCCCAAGAGACCCAGTACTTC. Protein: CSAISFQVAQETQYF.

The J gene is TRBJ1-2, the V gene TRBV7-8; 8 bases line up with TRBD1. V gave up 5 bases and J gave up 1 base; unmatched junction bases: 9. Germline V gene lookup returns CDR1 SGHVS and CDR2 FQNEAQ. The CDR3 has 16 amino acids. The CDR3 region is CASSPGRGQSNYGYTF. For the CDR3, the DNA is TGTGCCAGCAGCCCCGGCAGGGGGCAAAGTAACTATGGCTACACCTTC. Combining the CDR3 with reference TRBV7-8 and TRBJ1-2 gives the whole variable domain GAGVSQSPRYKVAKRGQDVALRCDPISGHVSLFWYQQALGQGPEFLTYFQNEAQLDKSGLPSDRFFAERPEGSVSTLKIQRTQQEDSAVYLCASSPGRGQSNYGYTFGSGTRLTVV.

The rearrangement joins TRBV5-6 to TRBJ2-1, with 16 positions matching TRBD2. The CDR3 runs to 19 residues. With V trimmed by 0 bases and J by 2 bases, 5 bases remained unmatched. Germline CDR1 and CDR2: SGHDT and YYEEEE. CDR3: CASSLDGTSGGGPYNEQFF. In DNA, the CDR3 is TGTGCCAGCAGCTTGGACGGGACTAGCGGGGGGGGCCCCTACAATGAGCAGTTCTTC.

This clonotype occurred a few times. This rearrangement joins TRBV12-3 or TRBV12-4 to TRBJ2-5; D is undetermined. This CDR3 is built from 12 residues. With 6 bases removed from V and 2 bases from J, the gap between germline ends came to 7 bases. As DNA, the CDR3 is TGTGCCAGCAGGGACCCGCAAGAGACCCAGTACTTC. Its protein is CASRDPQETQYF.

Worth noting for this clonotype: This sequence may be a read error, since a much larger clone differs from it by one base. The chain links TRBV29-1 to TRBJ2-1; TRBD2 is a possible D gene (5 bases). The CDR3 extends over 12 amino acids. CDR1 is SQVTM and CDR2 is ANQGSEA in the germline V gene. V lost 3 bases and J lost 13, with 16 bases in between. CDR3 region: CSVDEARETQFF. For the CDR3, the DNA is TGCAGCGTTGATGAGGCGAGGGAGACCCAGTTCTTC.

This clonotype was counted between two and nine times. In DNA form, the CDR3 reads TGTGCTAGTGGTTTGGTCAGTGGGAGGGAGGGCCCTCCCGAAGCTTTCTTT. It translates to CASGLVSGREGPPEAFF. The chain is built from TRBV12-5 and TRBJ1-1; no firm D call. Germline CDR1 LGHNT, CDR2 FRNRAP. The CDR3 has 17 residues. V gave up 0 bases and J gave up 8 bases, with 22 bases separating them.

J is TRBJ2-4 and V is TRBV7-2; 8 positions agree with TRBD1. The CDR3 totals 14 residues. CDR1 and CDR2 (germline): SGHTA, FQGNSA. The J segment lost 7 bases and the V segment lost 5 bases, leaving 7 bases of the junction unmatched. The CDR3: CASSQRDRRNIQYF. CDR3 coding DNA: TGTGCCAGCAGCCAAAGGGACAGGAGGAACATTCAGTACTTC.

The chain is built from TRBV18 and TRBJ1-2; 8 bases are shared with TRBD1. V dropped 6 bases and J dropped 0; count of bases not matched to a gene: 6. The CDR3 totals 15 residues. Per germline, CDR1 KGHSH and CDR2 LQKENI. CDR3 in DNA: TGTGCCAGCTCCGAAGACAGGGGCCCTAACTATGGCTACACCTTC. Translated: CASSEDRGPNYGYTF.

The V call is TRBV7-2, the J call TRBJ1-2; 10 bases match TRBD1. The CDR3 totals 16 residues. Germline V gives CDR1 SGHTA, CDR2 FQGNSA. V lost 2 bases and J lost 8; bases outside the gene matches: 11. CDR3 bases: TGTGCCAGCAGCTTAAAGGGACAGGGGTCTGTGCAGGGCTACACCTTC. This gives the protein CASSLKGQGSVQGYTF.

This clonotype was counted between two and nine times. Here the CDR3 reads CASSSPLGSSSSYEQYF. The CDR3 DNA reads as TGTGCCAGCAGCTCCCCGTTAGGTAGCTCTAGCTCCTACGAGCAGTACTTC. This rearrangement joins TRBV7-9 to TRBJ2-7; D is unclear. The CDR3 is 17 residues long. CDR1 is SEHNR and CDR2 is FQNEAQ in the germline V gene (reference sequence). Trimming took off 4 bases at V and 0 bases at J, with 19 bases between the two ends.

This clonotype was picked up a small number of times. The chain uses TRBV5-1 and TRBJ2-1; D may match TRBD1 or TRBD2 (5 bases each). This CDR3 has 14 residues. Trimming took 4 bases from V and 8 from J, leaving 16 bases between them. In germline, CDR1 is SGHRS, CDR2 YFSETQ. The CDR3 region has the DNA TGCGCCAGCAGCCGGACCGGGACGTCGGATGAGCAGTTCTTC. Amino acids: CASSRTGTSDEQFF. Full variable domain (outside the CDR3, taken from reference TRBV5-1 and TRBJ2-1): KAGVTQTPRYLIKTRGQQVTLSCSPISGHRSVSWYQQTPGQGLQFLFEYFSETQRNKGNFPGRFSGRQFSNSRSEMNVSTLELGDSALYLCASSRTGTSDEQFFGPGTRLTVL.